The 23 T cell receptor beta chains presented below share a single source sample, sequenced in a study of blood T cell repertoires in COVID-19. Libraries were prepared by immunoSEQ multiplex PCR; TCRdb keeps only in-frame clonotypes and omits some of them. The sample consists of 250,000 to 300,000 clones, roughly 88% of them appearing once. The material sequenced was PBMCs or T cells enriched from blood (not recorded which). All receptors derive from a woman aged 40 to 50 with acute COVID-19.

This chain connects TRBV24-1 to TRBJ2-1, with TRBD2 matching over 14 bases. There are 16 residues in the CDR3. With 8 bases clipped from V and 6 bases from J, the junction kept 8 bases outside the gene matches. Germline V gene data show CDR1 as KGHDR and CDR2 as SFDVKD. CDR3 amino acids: CATTGTSGRNANEQFF. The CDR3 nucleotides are TGTGCCACCACCGGGACTAGCGGGAGAAACGCCAATGAGCAGTTCTTC.

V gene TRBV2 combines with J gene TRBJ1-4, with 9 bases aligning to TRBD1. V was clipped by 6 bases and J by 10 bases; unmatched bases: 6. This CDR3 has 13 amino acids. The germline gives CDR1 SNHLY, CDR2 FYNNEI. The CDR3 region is CASRGDRVGKLFF. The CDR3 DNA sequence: TGTGCCAGCAGAGGGGACAGGGTCGGAAAACTGTTTTTT.

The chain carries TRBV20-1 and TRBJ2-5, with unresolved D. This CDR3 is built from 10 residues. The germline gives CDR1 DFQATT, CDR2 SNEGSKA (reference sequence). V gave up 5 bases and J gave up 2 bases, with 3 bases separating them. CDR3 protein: CSALQETQYF. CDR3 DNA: TGCAGTGCTCTTCAAGAGACCCAGTACTTC.

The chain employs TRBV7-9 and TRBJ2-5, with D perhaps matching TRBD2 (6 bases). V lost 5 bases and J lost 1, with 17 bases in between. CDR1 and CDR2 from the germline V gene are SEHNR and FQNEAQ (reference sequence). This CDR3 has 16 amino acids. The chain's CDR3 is CASSQYLVGSQETQYF. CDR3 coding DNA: TGTGCCAGCAGCCAGTACCTCGTCGGGAGCCAAGAGACCCAGTACTTC.

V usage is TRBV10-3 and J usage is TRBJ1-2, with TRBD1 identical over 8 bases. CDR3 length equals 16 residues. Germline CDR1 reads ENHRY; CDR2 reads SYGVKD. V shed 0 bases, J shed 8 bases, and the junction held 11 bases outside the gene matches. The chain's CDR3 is CAISESPDRALGGYTF. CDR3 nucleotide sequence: TGTGCCATCAGTGAGTCGCCGGACAGGGCGTTAGGAGGCTACACCTTC.

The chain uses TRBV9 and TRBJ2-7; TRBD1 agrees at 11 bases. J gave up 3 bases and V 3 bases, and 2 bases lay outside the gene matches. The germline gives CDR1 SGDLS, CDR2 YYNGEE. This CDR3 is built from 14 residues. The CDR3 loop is CASSGTGGVYEQYF. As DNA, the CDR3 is TGTGCCAGCAGCGGGACAGGGGGCGTCTACGAGCAGTACTTC.

The CDR3: CASSPAAYEQYF. CDR3 in DNA: TGTGCCAGCAGCCCAGCGGCTTACGAGCAGTACTTC. V usage is TRBV7-9 and J usage is TRBJ2-7; D might be TRBD2 (5 bases). Between the trimmed V and J ends, which lost 5 bases and 4 bases, there was a span of 9 bases. This CDR3 region has 12 residues. Germline V gene sequence: CDR1 SEHNR, CDR2 FQNEAQ (reference sequence).

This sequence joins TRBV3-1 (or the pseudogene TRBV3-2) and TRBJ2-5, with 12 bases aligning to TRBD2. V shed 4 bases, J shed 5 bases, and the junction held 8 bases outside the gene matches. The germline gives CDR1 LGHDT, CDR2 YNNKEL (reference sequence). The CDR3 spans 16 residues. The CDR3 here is CASSPRLAGAGETQYF. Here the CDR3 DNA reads TGTGCCAGCAGCCCAAGACTAGCGGGGGCGGGGGAGACCCAGTACTTC.

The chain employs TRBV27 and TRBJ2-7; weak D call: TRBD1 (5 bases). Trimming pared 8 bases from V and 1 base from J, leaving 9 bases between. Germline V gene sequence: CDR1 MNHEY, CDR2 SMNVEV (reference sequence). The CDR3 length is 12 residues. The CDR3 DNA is TGTGCCAGCGGGGCAGTTTCCTACGAGCAGTACTTC. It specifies CASGAVSYEQYF.

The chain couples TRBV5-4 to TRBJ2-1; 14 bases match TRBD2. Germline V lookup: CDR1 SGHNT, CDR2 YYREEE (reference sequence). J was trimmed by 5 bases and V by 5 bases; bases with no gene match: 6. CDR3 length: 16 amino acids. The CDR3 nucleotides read TGTGCCAGCAGGTCCGGGACTAGCGGGGGTCACAATGAGCAGTTCTTC. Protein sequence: CASRSGTSGGHNEQFF.

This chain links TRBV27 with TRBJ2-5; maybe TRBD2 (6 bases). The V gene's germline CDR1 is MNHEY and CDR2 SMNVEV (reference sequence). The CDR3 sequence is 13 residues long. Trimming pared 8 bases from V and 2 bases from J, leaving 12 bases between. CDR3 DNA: TGTGCCAGCGGGACTCGGGGACAAGAGACCCAGTACTTC. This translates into CASGTRGQETQYF.

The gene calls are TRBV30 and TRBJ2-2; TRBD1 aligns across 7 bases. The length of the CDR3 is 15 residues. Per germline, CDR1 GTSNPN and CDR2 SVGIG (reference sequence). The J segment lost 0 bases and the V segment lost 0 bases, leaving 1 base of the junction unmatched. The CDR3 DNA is TGTGCCTGGAGTGTAGACAGGGCGAACACCGGGGAGCTGTTTTTT. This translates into CAWSVDRANTGELFF.

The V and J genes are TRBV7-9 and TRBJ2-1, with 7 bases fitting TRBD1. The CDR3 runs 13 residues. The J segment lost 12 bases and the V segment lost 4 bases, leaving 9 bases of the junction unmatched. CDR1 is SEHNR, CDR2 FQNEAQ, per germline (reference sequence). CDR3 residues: CASSSRQGLGQFF. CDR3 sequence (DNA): TGTGCCAGCAGCTCCAGACAGGGTCTTGGGCAGTTCTTC.

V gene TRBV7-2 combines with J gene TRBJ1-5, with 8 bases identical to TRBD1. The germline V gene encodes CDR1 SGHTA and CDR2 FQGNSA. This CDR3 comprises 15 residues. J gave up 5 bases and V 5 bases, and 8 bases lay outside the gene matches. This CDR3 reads CASSMDRVRDQPQHF. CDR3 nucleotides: TGTGCCAGCAGCATGGACAGGGTGAGGGATCAGCCCCAGCATTTT.

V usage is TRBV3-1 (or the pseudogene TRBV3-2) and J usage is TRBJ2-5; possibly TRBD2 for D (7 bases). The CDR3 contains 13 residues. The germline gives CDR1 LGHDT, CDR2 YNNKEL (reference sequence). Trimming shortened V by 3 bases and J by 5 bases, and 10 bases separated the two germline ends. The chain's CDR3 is CASSHGGRETQYF. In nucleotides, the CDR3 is TGTGCCAGCAGCCACGGGGGGCGCGAGACCCAGTACTTC.

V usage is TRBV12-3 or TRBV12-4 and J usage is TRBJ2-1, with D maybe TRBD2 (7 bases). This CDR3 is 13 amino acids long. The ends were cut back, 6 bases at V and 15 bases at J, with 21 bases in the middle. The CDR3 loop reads CASRPGGGFSRFF. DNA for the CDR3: TGTGCCAGCAGGCCCGGCGGGGGCTTCTCTAGGTTCTTC.

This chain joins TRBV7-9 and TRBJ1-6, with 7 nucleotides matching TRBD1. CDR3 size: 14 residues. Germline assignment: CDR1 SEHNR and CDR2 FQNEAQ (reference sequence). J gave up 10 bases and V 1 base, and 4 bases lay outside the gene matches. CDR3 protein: CASSLEGARSPLHF. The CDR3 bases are TGTGCCAGCAGCTTAGAGGGGGCACGCTCACCCCTCCACTTT.

CDR3 loop: CASSRDTFYGYTF. CDR3 DNA sequence: TGTGCCAGCAGCCGGGACACCTTCTATGGCTACACCTTC. The V and J genes are TRBV5-8 and TRBJ1-2, with D perhaps matching TRBD1 (6 bases). V was trimmed by 4 bases and J by 4 bases, leaving 11 bases between them. The CDR3 covers 13 residues. The germline V gene encodes CDR1 SGHTS and CDR2 YDEGEE.

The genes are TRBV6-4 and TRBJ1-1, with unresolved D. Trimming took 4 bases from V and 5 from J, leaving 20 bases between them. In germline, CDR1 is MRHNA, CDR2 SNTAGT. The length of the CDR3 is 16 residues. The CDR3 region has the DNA TGTGCCAGCAGTGGAGGAGGAGGGAAGGTTGGGACTGAAGCTTTCTTT. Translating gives CASSGGGGKVGTEAFF.

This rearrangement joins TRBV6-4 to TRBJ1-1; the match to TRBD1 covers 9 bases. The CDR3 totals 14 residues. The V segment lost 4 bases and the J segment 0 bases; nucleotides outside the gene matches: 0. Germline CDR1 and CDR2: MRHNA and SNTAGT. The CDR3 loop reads CASSGDRVNTEAFF. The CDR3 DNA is TGTGCCAGCAGTGGGGACAGGGTGAACACTGAAGCTTTCTTT.

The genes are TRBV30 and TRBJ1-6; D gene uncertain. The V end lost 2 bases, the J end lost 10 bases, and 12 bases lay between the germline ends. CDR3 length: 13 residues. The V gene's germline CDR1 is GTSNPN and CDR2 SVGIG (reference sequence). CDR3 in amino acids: CAWSLSRSSPLHF. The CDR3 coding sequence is TGTGCCTGGAGTCTTAGCCGAAGCTCACCCCTCCACTTT.

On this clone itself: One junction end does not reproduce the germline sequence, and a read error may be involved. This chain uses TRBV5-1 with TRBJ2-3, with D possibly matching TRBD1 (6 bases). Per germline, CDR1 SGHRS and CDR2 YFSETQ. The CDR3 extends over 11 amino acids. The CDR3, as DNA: TGCGCCAGCAGCCTTCGGGACAACCCAGTCTTT. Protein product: CASSLRDNPVF.

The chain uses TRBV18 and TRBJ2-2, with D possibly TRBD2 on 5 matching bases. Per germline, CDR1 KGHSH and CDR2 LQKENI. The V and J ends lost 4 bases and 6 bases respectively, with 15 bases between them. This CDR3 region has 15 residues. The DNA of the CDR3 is TGTGCCAGCTCACGAACGAACCTCGGGGCCGGGGAGCTGTTTTTT. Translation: CASSRTNLGAGELFF.